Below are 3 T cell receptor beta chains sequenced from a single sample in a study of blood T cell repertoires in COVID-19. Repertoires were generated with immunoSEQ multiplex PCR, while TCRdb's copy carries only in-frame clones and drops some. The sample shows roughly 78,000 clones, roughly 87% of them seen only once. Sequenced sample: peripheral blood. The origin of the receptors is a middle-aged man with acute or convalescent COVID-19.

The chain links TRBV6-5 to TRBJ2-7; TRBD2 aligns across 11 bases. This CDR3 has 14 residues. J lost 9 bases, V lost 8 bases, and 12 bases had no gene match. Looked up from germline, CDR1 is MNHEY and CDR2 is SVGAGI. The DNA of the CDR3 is TGTGCCAGCGCCTCGGGACTAGCGGAGCGGGGGCAGTACTTC. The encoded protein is CASASGLAERGQYF.

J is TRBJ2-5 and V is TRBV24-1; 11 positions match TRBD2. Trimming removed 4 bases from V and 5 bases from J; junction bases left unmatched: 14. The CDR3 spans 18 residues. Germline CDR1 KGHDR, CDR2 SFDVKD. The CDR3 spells CATSDRNSLAGAGETQYF. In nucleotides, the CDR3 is TGTGCCACCAGTGACCGAAACTCACTAGCGGGGGCCGGGGAGACCCAGTACTTC.

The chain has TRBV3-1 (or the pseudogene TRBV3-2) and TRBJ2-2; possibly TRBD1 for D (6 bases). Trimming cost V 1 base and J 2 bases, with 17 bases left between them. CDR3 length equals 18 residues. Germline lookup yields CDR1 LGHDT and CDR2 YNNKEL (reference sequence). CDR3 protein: CASSQGTRYRVNTGELFF. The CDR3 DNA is TGTGCCAGCAGCCAAGGAACCCGGTACAGGGTCAACACCGGGGAGCTGTTTTTT.